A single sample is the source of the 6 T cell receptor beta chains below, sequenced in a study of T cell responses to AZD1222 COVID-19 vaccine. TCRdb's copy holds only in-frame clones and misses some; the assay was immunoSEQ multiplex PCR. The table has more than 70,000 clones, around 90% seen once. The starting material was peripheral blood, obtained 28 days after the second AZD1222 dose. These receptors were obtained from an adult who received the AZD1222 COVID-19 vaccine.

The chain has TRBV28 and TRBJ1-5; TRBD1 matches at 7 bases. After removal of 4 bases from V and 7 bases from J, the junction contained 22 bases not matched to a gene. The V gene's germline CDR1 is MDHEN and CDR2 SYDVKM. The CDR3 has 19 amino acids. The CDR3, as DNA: TGTGCCAGCAGTTCACACGTATATATATCAGGGGGGCAAAGGCAGCCCCAGCATTTT. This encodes CASSSHVYISGGQRQPQHF.

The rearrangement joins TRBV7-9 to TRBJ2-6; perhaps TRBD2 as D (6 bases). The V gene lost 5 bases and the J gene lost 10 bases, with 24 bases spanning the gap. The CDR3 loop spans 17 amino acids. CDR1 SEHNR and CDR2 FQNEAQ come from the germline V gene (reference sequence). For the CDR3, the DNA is TGTGCCAGCAGCACCTCAAATATGGGGACTTGGAAGAACGTCCTGACTTTC. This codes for CASSTSNMGTWKNVLTF. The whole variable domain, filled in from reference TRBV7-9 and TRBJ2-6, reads DTGVSQNPRHKITKRGQNVTFRCDPISEHNRLYWYRQTLGQGPEFLTYFQNEAQLEKSRLLSDRFSAERPKGSFSTLEIQRTEQGDSAMYLCASSTSNMGTWKNVLTFGAGSRLTVL.

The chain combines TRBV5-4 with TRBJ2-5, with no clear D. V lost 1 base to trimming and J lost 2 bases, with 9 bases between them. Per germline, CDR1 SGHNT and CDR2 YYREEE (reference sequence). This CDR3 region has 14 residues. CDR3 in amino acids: CASSLRAVQETQYF. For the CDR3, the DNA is TGTGCCAGCAGCTTGAGGGCAGTTCAAGAGACCCAGTACTTC.

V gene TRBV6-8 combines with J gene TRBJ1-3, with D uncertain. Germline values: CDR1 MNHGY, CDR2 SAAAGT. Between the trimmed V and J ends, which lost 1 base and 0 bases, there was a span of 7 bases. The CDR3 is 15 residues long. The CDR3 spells CASSYCPVSGNTIYF. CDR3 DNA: TGTGCCAGCAGTTACTGCCCAGTCTCTGGAAACACCATATATTTT.

The CDR3 DNA sequence: TGTGCCAGCACACAGTACACAGATACGCAGTATTTT. It yields the protein CASTQYTDTQYF. V gene TRBV25-1 combines with J gene TRBJ2-3; D ambiguous. CDR1 MGHDK and CDR2 SYGVNS come from the germline V gene. The CDR3 sequence is 12 residues long. Trimming left V 7 bases short and J 2 bases short, with 7 bases between.

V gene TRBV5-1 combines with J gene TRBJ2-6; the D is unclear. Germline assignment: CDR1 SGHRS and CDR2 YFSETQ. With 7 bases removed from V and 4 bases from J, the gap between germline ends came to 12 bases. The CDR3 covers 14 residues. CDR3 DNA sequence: TGCGCCAGCGGCCAGGAGTTCGGGGCCAACGTCCTGACTTTC. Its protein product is CASGQEFGANVLTF.